This TCR beta chain emerged from a study of cytomegalovirus exposure and HLA in healthy donors. Study results and caveats: According to an earlier analysis, most TCR beta V segments yielded productive rearrangements about 90% or about 30% of the time.

Note on this clone: The antigen is unknown.

PCR was performed using 60 Vbeta and 13 Jbeta primers. Here immunoSEQ multiplex PCR was the method, and the copy in TCRdb shows in-frame clones only, minus some. Here the sample spans some 150,000 clones, roughly two thirds being singletons. The sequencing sample was made of PBMCs. The sequence was collected from a human donor in good health.

The CDR3 spells CATSREYVVSGEQYF. The CDR3 nucleotides are TGTGCCACCAGCAGAGAGTATGTTGTCAGCGGGGAGCAGTACTTC. The rearrangement links TRBV15 to TRBJ2-7; possibly TRBD2 for D (6 bases). Germline assignment: CDR1 LNHNV and CDR2 YYDKDF (reference sequence). CDR3 length equals 15 residues. V was cut by 0 bases and J by 7 bases, with 16 bases left in between.